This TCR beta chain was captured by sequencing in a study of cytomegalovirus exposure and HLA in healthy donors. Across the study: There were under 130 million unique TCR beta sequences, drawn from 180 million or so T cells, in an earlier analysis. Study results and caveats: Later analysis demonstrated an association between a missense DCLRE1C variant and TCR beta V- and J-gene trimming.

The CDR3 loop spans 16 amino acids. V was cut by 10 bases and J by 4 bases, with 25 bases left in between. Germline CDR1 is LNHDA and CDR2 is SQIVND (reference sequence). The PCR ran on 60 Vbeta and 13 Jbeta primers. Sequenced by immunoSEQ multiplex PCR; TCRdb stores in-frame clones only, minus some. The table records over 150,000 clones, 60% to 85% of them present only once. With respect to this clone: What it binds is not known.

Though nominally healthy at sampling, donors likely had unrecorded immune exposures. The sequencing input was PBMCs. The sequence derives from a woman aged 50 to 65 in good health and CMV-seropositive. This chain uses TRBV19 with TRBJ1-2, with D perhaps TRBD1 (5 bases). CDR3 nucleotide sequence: TGTGCCATAGGGCCAGGGCGTCGGTCCGGTGGCTATGGCTACACCTTC. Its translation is CAIGPGRRSGGYGYTF.